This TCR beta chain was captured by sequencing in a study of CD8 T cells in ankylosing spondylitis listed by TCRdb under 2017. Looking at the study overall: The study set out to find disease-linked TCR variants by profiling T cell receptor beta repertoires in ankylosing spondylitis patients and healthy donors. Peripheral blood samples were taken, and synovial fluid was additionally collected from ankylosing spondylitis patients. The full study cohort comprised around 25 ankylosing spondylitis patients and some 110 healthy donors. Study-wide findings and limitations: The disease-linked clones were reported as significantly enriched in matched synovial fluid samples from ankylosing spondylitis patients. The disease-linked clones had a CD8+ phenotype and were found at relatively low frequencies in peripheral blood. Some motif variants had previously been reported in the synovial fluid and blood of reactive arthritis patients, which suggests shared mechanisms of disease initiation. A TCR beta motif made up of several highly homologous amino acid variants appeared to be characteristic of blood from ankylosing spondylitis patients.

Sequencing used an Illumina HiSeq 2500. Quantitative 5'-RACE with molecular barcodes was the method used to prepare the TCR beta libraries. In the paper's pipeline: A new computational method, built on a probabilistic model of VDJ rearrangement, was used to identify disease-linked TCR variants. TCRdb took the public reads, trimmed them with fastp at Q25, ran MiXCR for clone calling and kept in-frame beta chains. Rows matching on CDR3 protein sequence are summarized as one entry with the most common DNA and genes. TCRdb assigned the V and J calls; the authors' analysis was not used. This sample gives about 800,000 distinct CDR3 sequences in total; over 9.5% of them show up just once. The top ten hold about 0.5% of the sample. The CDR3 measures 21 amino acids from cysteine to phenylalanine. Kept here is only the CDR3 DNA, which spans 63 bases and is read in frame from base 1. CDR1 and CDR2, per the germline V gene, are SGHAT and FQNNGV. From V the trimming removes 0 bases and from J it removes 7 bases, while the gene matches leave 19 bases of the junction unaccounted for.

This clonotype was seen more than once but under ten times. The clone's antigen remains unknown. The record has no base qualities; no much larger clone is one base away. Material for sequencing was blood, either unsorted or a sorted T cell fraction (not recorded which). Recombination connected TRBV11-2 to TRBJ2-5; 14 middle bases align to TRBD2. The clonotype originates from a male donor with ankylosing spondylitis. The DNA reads TGTGCCAGCAGCTTAGAAGGGTCGGGACTAGCGGGGGAGAGCTCAAGAGGGACCCAGTACTTC. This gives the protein CASSLEGSGLAGESSRGTQYF.